A single sample gave rise to the 16 T cell receptor beta chains below, sequenced in a study of shared clonotypes between healthy human individuals. Sequencing used immunoSEQ multiplex PCR; TCRdb keeps in-frame clones, though not all of them. The sample includes some 980,000 clones, 60% to 85% seen only once; the top ten take approximately 1.5%. The sample taken for sequencing was memory CD4+ T cells sorted from blood. Indicated subset: CD45RA-negative fraction. These receptors were taken from a man aged 18 to 29 in good health.

This rearrangement joins TRBV2 to TRBJ1-3; a weak D match, TRBD1 (5 bases). V was shortened by 6 bases and J by 3 bases, with 9 bases between the two germline ends. Germline CDR1 SNHLY, CDR2 FYNNEI. This CDR3 comprises 13 residues. CDR3: CASRGGGGNTIYF. In nucleotides, the CDR3 is TGTGCCAGCAGGGGGGGAGGTGGAAACACCATATATTTT. The full variable domain, its missing parts supplied by reference TRBV2 and TRBJ1-3, is EPEVTQTPSHQVTQMGQEVILRCVPISNHLYFYWYRQILGQKVEFLVSFYNNEISEKSEIFDDQFSVERPDGSNFTLKIRSTKLEDSAMYFCASRGGGGNTIYFGEGSWLTVV.

This CDR3 is CASSWGTVETQYF. As DNA, the CDR3 is TGTGCCAGCAGCTGGGGCACTGTGGAGACCCAGTACTTC. The J gene is TRBJ2-5, the V gene TRBV7-2; D is perhaps TRBD1 (5 bases). The CDR3 consists of 13 residues. The germline V and J ends were trimmed by 4 bases and 5 bases, with 11 bases remaining between them. Germline values: CDR1 SGHTA, CDR2 FQGNSA. Complete variable domain (other parts from reference TRBV7-2 and TRBJ2-5): GAGVSQSPSNKVTEKGKDVELRCDPISGHTALYWYRQSLGQGLEFLIYFQGNSAPDKSGLPSDRFSAERTGGSVSTLTIQRTQQEDSAVYLCASSWGTVETQYFGPGTRLLVL.

The chain is built from TRBV30 and TRBJ1-3; TRBD1 might be the D (5 bases). The CDR3 runs to 14 residues. CDR1 is GTSNPN and CDR2 is SVGIG in the germline V gene (reference sequence). With 2 bases removed from V and 0 bases from J, the gap between germline ends came to 8 bases. The CDR3 loop reads CAWSLGASGNTIYF. CDR3 sequence (DNA): TGTGCCTGGAGTTTAGGGGCCTCTGGAAACACCATATATTTT.

This clone came up a few times. This chain joins TRBV6-5 and TRBJ1-2; D gene unclear. V was shortened by 4 bases and J by 5 bases, with 14 bases between the two germline ends. The V gene's germline CDR1 is MNHEY and CDR2 SVGAGI. The CDR3 contains 14 residues. CDR3 in amino acids: CASSSPGTSYGYTF. The CDR3 bases are TGTGCCAGCAGTTCCCCAGGCACGTCGTATGGCTACACCTTC.

V usage is TRBV6-1 and J usage is TRBJ1-5; possibly TRBD1 for D (5 bases). CDR3 length: 14 residues. V lost 0 bases and J 7 bases, leaving 10 bases between the germline ends. Germline V gene lookup returns CDR1 MNHNS and CDR2 SASEGT. In nucleotides, the CDR3 is TGTGCCAGCAGTGAAGCAAGGGGCGCCCAGCCCCAGCATTTT. This encodes CASSEARGAQPQHF.

This rearrangement joins TRBV7-6 to TRBJ1-5; D is ambiguous. V gave up 5 bases and J gave up 1 base, with 3 bases separating them. This CDR3 contains 12 residues. Looked up from germline, CDR1 is SGHVS and CDR2 is FNYEAQ. As DNA, the CDR3 is TGTGCCAGCAGCGGGAGCAATCAGCCCCAGCATTTT. It codes for CASSGSNQPQHF.

The sample holds many counts of this clone. This CDR3 is also generated by other DNA sequences in the sample. The J gene is TRBJ2-7, the V gene TRBV18; unclear D gene. The CDR3 covers 13 residues. CDR1 and CDR2 from the germline V gene are KGHSH and LQKENI. Deletions cut 3 bases from V and 3 bases from J, with 9 bases between. The DNA of the CDR3 is TGTGCCAGCTCACCCCTTCCTGGCTACGAGCAGTACTTC. This codes for CASSPLPGYEQYF.

V usage is TRBV2 and J usage is TRBJ1-6, with 8 bases fitting TRBD1. CDR1 and CDR2 from the germline V gene are SNHLY and FYNNEI. V shed 9 bases, J shed 7 bases, and the junction held 8 bases outside the gene matches. This CDR3 has 14 amino acids. The CDR3 DNA is TGTGCCAGAGATCAGGGGGCGCGGAATTCACCCCTCCACTTT. Protein: CARDQGARNSPLHF.

The chain carries TRBV7-2 and TRBJ2-7; TRBD1 is a possible D gene (6 bases). CDR3 length equals 14 residues. Germline V gene lookup returns CDR1 SGHTA and CDR2 FQGNSA. Trimming shortened V by 1 base and J by 0 bases, and 7 bases separated the two germline ends. The CDR3 bases are TGTGCCAGCAGCTTAGAACAGGGCTCCTACGAGCAGTACTTC. As protein: CASSLEQGSYEQYF.

About this clone: Other DNA sequences within the sample encode an identical CDR3. The chain carries TRBV6-5 and TRBJ2-7, with D unresolved. The germline V gene encodes CDR1 MNHEY and CDR2 SVGAGI. The CDR3 is 13 residues long. V lost 3 bases and J 0 bases, leaving 6 bases between the germline ends. The CDR3 is CASSYRDSYEQYF. For the CDR3, the DNA is TGTGCCAGCAGTTATCGCGACTCCTACGAGCAGTACTTC.

The chain couples TRBV4-3 to TRBJ1-6; 8 bases align to TRBD1. V trimming: 3 bases; J trimming: 10 bases; junction bases outside the gene matches: 8. CDR3 length equals 15 residues. The V gene's germline CDR1 is LGHNA and CDR2 YSLEER. The CDR3 coding sequence is TGCGCCAGCAGCCAGGACAGGACAGGGAGGTCACCCCTCCACTTT. This gives the protein CASSQDRTGRSPLHF.

This chain connects TRBV18 to TRBJ2-7; 14 bases align to TRBD2. Trimming cost V 2 bases and J 3 bases; bases outside gene matches: 9. The germline V gene encodes CDR1 KGHSH and CDR2 LQKENI. The CDR3 runs to 18 residues. Written as DNA, the CDR3 is TGTGCCAGCTCACCAATGAGGACTAGCGGGGGGTCCCTCTACGAGCAGTACTTC. Translation gives CASSPMRTSGGSLYEQYF.

The V gene is TRBV19, the J gene TRBJ1-5; D possibly corresponds to TRBD1 (5 bases). The ends were cut back, 3 bases at V and 6 bases at J, with 18 bases in the middle. Germline assignment: CDR1 LNHDA and CDR2 SQIVND (reference sequence). The CDR3 is made up of 16 amino acids. CDR3 bases: TGTGCCAGTAGTATCGGTGGGACGGCTTCGGGTCAGCCCCAGCATTTT. Translated: CASSIGGTASGQPQHF.

V usage is TRBV30 and J usage is TRBJ1-5, with TRBD1 as a possible D gene (6 bases). This CDR3 is built from 14 residues. Germline V lookup: CDR1 GTSNPN, CDR2 SVGIG (reference sequence). Trimming stripped 0 bases from V and 6 bases from J, with 12 bases between. The CDR3 spells CAWSVTGNAQPQHF. CDR3 nucleotides: TGTGCCTGGAGTGTTACAGGGAATGCTCAGCCCCAGCATTTT. Drawing the rest from reference TRBV30 and TRBJ1-5, the complete variable domain is SQTIHQWPATLVQPVGSPLSLECTVEGTSNPNLYWYRQAAGRGLQLLFYSVGIGQISSEVPQNLSASRPQDRQFILSSKKLLLSDSGFYLCAWSVTGNAQPQHFGDGTRLSIL.

The chain uses TRBV11-3 and TRBJ2-4, with 12 bases that match TRBD1. J gave up 7 bases and V 4 bases, and 5 bases lay outside the gene matches. The CDR3 loop spans 15 amino acids. CDR1 and CDR2 from the germline V gene are SGHNT and YENEEA. The DNA for the CDR3 is TGTGCCAGCAGCTCGGGACAGGGGGCGTCGAACATTCAGTACTTC. Translating gives CASSSGQGASNIQYF.

The chain recombines TRBV5-4 with TRBJ2-3; D perhaps matches TRBD2 (6 bases). Trimming took off 0 bases at V and 2 bases at J, with 7 bases between the two ends. The V gene's germline CDR1 is SGHNT and CDR2 YYREEE (reference sequence). This CDR3 has 14 residues. The CDR3 nucleotides are TGTGCCAGCAGCTTGGGCGGGGACACAGATACGCAGTATTTT. Protein product: CASSLGGDTDTQYF.